Below, 24 T cell receptor beta chains from the same sample are listed, as sequenced in a study of shared T cell receptors in the human thymus. Only in-frame clones appear in the TCRdb table, and some are missing; sequencing was by immunoSEQ multiplex PCR. The sample lists hundreds of thousands of clones; 70% to 90% were seen once. The same specimen was also included in a second study, on human thymus T cells.

Sequences were obtained from thymocytes. These receptors originate from a boy in the first two years of life with a congenital heart defect.

J is TRBJ2-7 and V is TRBV10-1; 7 bases map to TRBD1. The CDR3 runs to 13 residues. The junction had 3 bases not matched to a gene; V was cut back by 5 bases and J by 2 bases. Per the germline V gene, CDR1 is WNHNN and CDR2 is SYGVQD (reference sequence). The CDR3 loop is CASSPGQPYEQYF. The CDR3 region has the DNA TGCGCCAGCAGTCCGGGACAGCCCTACGAGCAGTACTTC.

This chain connects TRBV7-9 to TRBJ2-7; 7 bases match TRBD1. The CDR3 totals 16 residues. Germline V lookup: CDR1 SEHNR, CDR2 FQNEAQ (reference sequence). Trimming removed 5 bases from V and 0 bases from J; junction bases left unmatched: 10. The CDR3 loop reads CASSLFRRQGSYEQYF. As DNA, the CDR3 is TGTGCCAGCAGCCTCTTTAGGAGACAGGGCTCCTACGAGCAGTACTTC.

V and J are TRBV11-1 and TRBJ1-4; unclear D gene. Germline V gene lookup returns CDR1 SGHAT and CDR2 FQDESV (reference sequence). V lost 0 bases, J lost 2 bases, and 13 bases lay in between. The CDR3 spans 17 residues. The CDR3 is CASSLAGAGETNEKLFF. CDR3 bases: TGTGCCAGCAGCTTAGCGGGAGCGGGAGAGACTAATGAAAAACTGTTTTTT.

This clone was seen a single time. CDR3 sequence: CASSLLGGRKQETQYF. The CDR3 DNA reads TGCGCCAGCAGCTTGTTGGGCGGGAGGAAGCAAGAGACCCAGTACTTC. The chain recombines TRBV5-1 with TRBJ2-5; 8 bases line up with TRBD2. Germline lookup yields CDR1 SGHRS and CDR2 YFSETQ. The CDR3 is 16 residues long. V dropped 1 base and J dropped 2; count of bases not matched to a gene: 7.

This clone was observed once. The rearrangement uses TRBV14 and TRBJ2-7; D perhaps matches TRBD2 (5 bases). The CDR3 is 13 residues long. Trimming took 2 bases from V and 5 from J, leaving 10 bases between them. Germline CDR1 is SGHDN and CDR2 is FVKESK. The CDR3 DNA follows: TGTGCCAGCAGCCAAACAACTAGTGACGAGCAGTACTTC. Residues: CASSQTTSDEQYF.

This clone is a singleton in its sample. This chain uses TRBV5-1 with TRBJ2-7; TRBD1 is a possible D gene (6 bases). V was trimmed by 5 bases and J by 2 bases, leaving 14 bases between them. CDR1 is SGHRS and CDR2 is YFSETQ in the germline V gene. The CDR3 is 14 residues long. The CDR3, as DNA: TGCGCCAGCAGAAAACTGGGGGCCCCCTACGAGCAGTACTTC. Translating gives CASRKLGAPYEQYF.

This rearrangement joins TRBV5-6 to TRBJ2-7, with 9 bases aligning to TRBD2. The CDR3 runs to 14 residues. V trimming: 1 base; J trimming: 1 base; junction bases outside the gene matches: 0. Germline CDR1 is SGHDT and CDR2 is YYEEEE. CDR3 in amino acids: CASSLLAGSYEQYF. The CDR3 bases are TGTGCCAGCAGCTTGCTAGCGGGATCCTACGAGCAGTACTTC.

J is TRBJ2-6 and V is TRBV19; D is ambiguous. Germline lookup yields CDR1 LNHDA and CDR2 SQIVND (reference sequence). Trimming stripped 3 bases from V and 2 bases from J, with 11 bases between. The CDR3 totals 16 residues. Here the CDR3 reads CASSINSPPGANVLTF. CDR3 in DNA: TGTGCCAGTAGTATTAACAGCCCTCCTGGGGCCAACGTCCTGACTTTC.

This clone was counted a single time. V is TRBV27 and J is TRBJ1-4; a possible D gene is TRBD1 (5 bases). Germline CDR1 is MNHEY and CDR2 is SMNVEV (reference sequence). V dropped 4 bases and J dropped 6 bases, with 12 bases sitting between them. This CDR3 has 14 amino acids. The CDR3 sequence is CASSSRGTDEKLFF. DNA of the CDR3: TGTGCCAGCAGTTCTCGAGGGACTGATGAAAAACTGTTTTTT.

The rearrangement links TRBV28 to TRBJ2-1; 9 bases fit TRBD2. The CDR3 totals 18 residues. The V and J ends lost 3 bases and 6 bases, in that order; junction bases with no gene match: 15. Germline V lookup: CDR1 MDHEN, CDR2 SYDVKM. CDR3 sequence reads: CASSFSMGAGGRGNEQFF. In nucleotides, the CDR3 is TGTGCCAGCAGTTTTTCGATGGGAGCGGGAGGACGAGGCAATGAGCAGTTCTTC.

This chain joins TRBV7-2 and TRBJ2-3; tentative D call: TRBD2 (6 bases). In germline, CDR1 is SGHTA, CDR2 FQGNSA. The V end lost 5 bases, the J end lost 2 bases, and 11 bases lay between the germline ends. CDR3 size: 14 residues. CDR3 protein: CASSPLASTDTQYF. The CDR3 region has the DNA TGTGCCAGCAGCCCCCTAGCGTCCACAGATACGCAGTATTTT.

The chain is built from TRBV2 and TRBJ2-2; weak D call: TRBD1 (6 bases). The CDR3 totals 12 residues. V lost 6 bases and J lost 4, with 6 bases in between. Per the germline V gene, CDR1 is SNHLY and CDR2 is FYNNEI. The CDR3 spells CASRQGTGELFF. CDR3 nucleotides: TGTGCCAGCAGACAGGGCACCGGGGAGCTGTTTTTT.

The chain is built from TRBV7-2 and TRBJ2-3, with 13 nucleotides matching TRBD2. V was pared by 0 bases and J by 8 bases, with 5 bases of the junction left unmatched. There are 16 residues in the CDR3. The germline V gene encodes CDR1 SGHTA and CDR2 FQGNSA. The CDR3 DNA reads TGTGCCAGCAGCTTAGCCGGACTAGCGGGAGCGGGTACGCAGTATTTT. Its translation is CASSLAGLAGAGTQYF.

This chain connects TRBV5-6 to TRBJ2-7, with D maybe TRBD1 (6 bases). CDR1 SGHDT and CDR2 YYEEEE come from the germline V gene. Deletions cut 4 bases from V and 5 bases from J, with 19 bases between. This CDR3 region has 15 residues. The CDR3, as DNA: TGTGCCAGCAGCGTGACAGGTCTGGGTGACGACGAGCAGTACTTC. This codes for CASSVTGLGDDEQYF.

The chain combines TRBV18 with TRBJ2-7; 14 nucleotides align to TRBD2. Germline CDR1 reads KGHSH; CDR2 reads LQKENI. Unmatched junction bases numbered 1, after V lost 0 bases and J lost 0 bases. CDR3 length equals 17 residues. The CDR3 loop is CASSPPGLAGASYEQYF. As DNA, the CDR3 is TGTGCCAGCTCACCACCGGGACTAGCGGGGGCCTCCTACGAGCAGTACTTC.

This clone appeared once. The CDR3 spells CASSRLMNEQFF. As DNA, the CDR3 is TGTGCCAGCTCACGTCTAATGAATGAGCAGTTCTTC. The rearrangement links TRBV18 to TRBJ2-1, with D uncertain. The V gene lost 4 bases and the J gene lost 7 bases, with 8 bases spanning the gap. The germline CDR1 and CDR2 sequences are KGHSH and LQKENI. This CDR3 region has 12 residues.

The V call is TRBV27, the J call TRBJ1-1; the D gene is possibly TRBD1 (6 bases). V lost 5 bases and J lost 3, with 25 bases in between. In germline, CDR1 is MNHEY, CDR2 SMNVEV (reference sequence). The CDR3 is 18 residues long. This CDR3 is CASSHLVDRPVLDTEAFF. The DNA for the CDR3 is TGTGCCAGCAGTCATCTCGTCGACAGGCCCGTTTTGGACACTGAAGCTTTCTTT.

The V call is TRBV4-2, the J call TRBJ2-1; 8 nucleotides agree with TRBD2. V lost 0 bases to trimming and J lost 4 bases; unmatched junction nucleotides: 11. This CDR3 has 18 residues. Germline loops: CDR1 LGHNA, CDR2 YNFKEQ. Here the CDR3 DNA reads TGTGCCAGCAGCCAAGATCGGGAAGCGGGAGAGGGGTACAATGAGCAGTTCTTC. Residues: CASSQDREAGEGYNEQFF.

This chain connects TRBV27 to TRBJ2-7; 15 bases agree with TRBD2. The germline gives CDR1 MNHEY, CDR2 SMNVEV (reference sequence). CDR3 length equals 19 residues. The V segment lost 4 bases and the J segment 2 bases; nucleotides outside the gene matches: 12. The chain's CDR3 is CASSSGLAGGPKGPYEQYF. CDR3 bases: TGTGCCAGCAGTTCCGGACTAGCGGGAGGGCCAAAGGGACCCTACGAGCAGTACTTC.

J is TRBJ2-7 and V is TRBV11-2; D is unresolved. The V gene's germline CDR1 is SGHAT and CDR2 FQNNGV. V was shortened by 5 bases and J by 3 bases, with 17 bases between the two germline ends. This CDR3 has 15 residues. DNA for the CDR3: TGTGCCAGCAGCCCACCGGGTAGCAGCTACTACGAGCAGTACTTC. Protein: CASSPPGSSYYEQYF.

The V call is TRBV28, the J call TRBJ2-2; 10 bases are shared with TRBD1. The junction had 21 bases not matched to a gene; V was cut back by 2 bases and J by 6 bases. The length of the CDR3 is 21 residues. The V gene's germline CDR1 is MDHEN and CDR2 SYDVKM. CDR3 sequence reads: CASSLGSEEDRGYRNPGELFF. CDR3 nucleotide sequence: TGTGCCAGCAGTTTAGGATCGGAGGAGGACAGGGGGTATAGAAACCCCGGGGAGCTGTTTTTT. Variable domain in full (rest from reference TRBV28 and TRBJ2-2): DVKVTQSSRYLVKRTGEKVFLECVQDMDHENMFWYRQDPGLGLRLIYFSYDVKMKEKGDIPEGYSVSREKKERFSLILESASTNQTSMYLCASSLGSEEDRGYRNPGELFFGEGSRLTVL.

CDR3 protein: CASNQGRSSYEQYF. DNA of the CDR3: TGTGCCAGCAACCAGGGGCGGAGCTCCTACGAGCAGTACTTC. The chain uses TRBV28 and TRBJ2-7; TRBD1 is a possible D gene (6 bases). Germline CDR1 is MDHEN and CDR2 is SYDVKM. Trimming removed 7 bases at V and 0 bases at J, with 13 bases between. The CDR3 runs 14 residues.

J is TRBJ2-1 and V is TRBV5-5; TRBD2 matches at 10 bases. Trimming at V came to 0 bases and at J to 10 bases, leaving 16 bases not matched to a gene. This CDR3 spans 18 amino acids. CDR1 and CDR2 from the germline V gene are SGHKS and YYEKEE (reference sequence). CDR3 sequence reads: CASSLAFSFSGRAREQFF. The DNA for the CDR3 is TGTGCCAGCAGCTTGGCGTTTTCATTCAGCGGGAGGGCAAGGGAGCAGTTCTTC.

This clone was seen only a few times. The J gene is TRBJ2-7, the V gene TRBV29-1; 7 bases are shared with TRBD2. Germline CDR1 SQVTM, CDR2 ANQGSEA. CDR3 size: 14 residues. V lost 0 bases, J lost 4 bases, and 6 bases stayed unmatched. The CDR3 DNA sequence: TGCAGCGTTGAAGATGTTGGTAGCGGGTACGAGCAGTACTTC. Translation gives CSVEDVGSGYEQYF.